This TCR beta chain emerged from a study of blood T cell repertoires in COVID-19. TCRdb keeps only in-frame clones here, not all; method: immunoSEQ multiplex PCR. The data contain 100,000 or so clones, 80% to 90% of them singletons. CDR1 SGHRS and CDR2 YFSETQ come from the germline V gene. The CDR3 is made up of 16 amino acids. J was trimmed by 4 bases and V by 0 bases; bases with no gene match: 7. This receptor was taken from a man between 40 and 49 years old with active or convalescent COVID-19. The chain uses TRBV5-1 and TRBJ2-3; 8 bases line up with TRBD1. Sequenced material: peripheral blood. The CDR3 is CASSLAQGAWADTQYF. The CDR3 nucleotides read TGCGCCAGCAGCTTGGCCCAGGGGGCCTGGGCAGATACGCAGTATTTT.